Each of the 17 T cell receptor beta chains below was sequenced from the same sample in a study of Ad26.COV2.S vaccination and SARS-CoV-2 variants. Libraries were prepared by immunoSEQ multiplex PCR; TCRdb keeps only in-frame clonotypes and omits some of them. The table records fewer than 500,000 clones, 90% of them present only once. Treatment denoted: over 15 received Ad26.COV2.S at low or high dose, single or two shots; roughly 5 received placebo; per-sample allocation not given. Day 63 after the first vaccine or placebo injection was the time point for sampling. The sample in question was peripheral blood, obtained in a trial of Ad26.COV2.S vaccine versus placebo. These receptors were obtained from a person between 18 and 65 years old who received the Ad26.COV2.S COVID-19 vaccine or a placebo.

A few counts support this clone. The chain employs TRBV27 and TRBJ2-2, with 8 bases identical to TRBD2. The length of the CDR3 is 22 residues. Germline V gene lookup returns CDR1 MNHEY and CDR2 SMNVEV (reference sequence). Trimming at V came to 0 bases and at J to 3 bases, leaving 21 bases not matched to a gene. The chain's CDR3 is CASSLSVPSALAASLYTGELFF. The CDR3 DNA sequence: TGTGCCAGCAGTTTATCCGTCCCCTCGGCACTAGCGGCTTCCCTTTACACCGGGGAGCTGTTTTTT.

This chain connects TRBV3-1 (or the pseudogene TRBV3-2) to TRBJ2-3, with 7 bases identical to TRBD2. Trimming cost V 5 bases and J 5 bases; bases outside gene matches: 13. Germline V CDR1 and CDR2: LGHDT, YNNKEL (reference sequence). This CDR3 spans 16 amino acids. CDR3 in DNA: TGTGCCAGCAGCGGAATTACTACACGGGGGGTAGATACGCAGTATTTT. This sequence encodes CASSGITTRGVDTQYF.

The V gene is TRBV28, the J gene TRBJ1-3; TRBD1 might be the D (5 bases). CDR1 and CDR2 from the germline V gene are MDHEN and SYDVKM. This CDR3 contains 16 residues. Trimming left V 7 bases short and J 0 bases short, with 16 bases between. The CDR3: CASIRHGAISGNTIYF. As DNA, the CDR3 is TGTGCCAGCATCCGGCACGGGGCTATCTCTGGAAACACCATATATTTT.

CDR3 sequence reads: CASSGDINSGNTIYF. CDR3 coding DNA: TGTGCCAGCAGTGGGGACATCAACTCTGGAAACACCATATATTTT. The V call is TRBV28, the J call TRBJ1-3; D may be TRBD1 (6 bases). Germline V gives CDR1 MDHEN, CDR2 SYDVKM. V was shortened by 5 bases and J by 0 bases, with 11 bases between the two germline ends. This CDR3 is 15 amino acids long.

The chain is built from TRBV19 and TRBJ2-1, with D possibly TRBD1 on 6 matching bases. Per the germline V gene, CDR1 is LNHDA and CDR2 is SQIVND (reference sequence). The CDR3 totals 15 residues. Deletions cut 2 bases from V and 3 bases from J, with 11 bases between. The CDR3 here is CASSIYGGIYNEQFF. The DNA for the CDR3 is TGTGCCAGTAGTATATATGGGGGCATCTACAATGAGCAGTTCTTC.

The chain employs TRBV28 and TRBJ1-4; 8 bases agree with TRBD1. The CDR3 totals 15 residues. Germline V gives CDR1 MDHEN, CDR2 SYDVKM. V trimming: 2 bases; J trimming: 7 bases; junction bases outside the gene matches: 6. CDR3 in amino acids: CASSLPTGDGEKLFF. The CDR3 region has the DNA TGTGCCAGCAGTTTACCGACAGGGGACGGTGAAAAACTGTTTTTT.

This clone was found once. The V and J genes are TRBV28 and TRBJ2-2; 9 positions agree with TRBD1. The CDR3 is made up of 16 amino acids. Germline loops: CDR1 MDHEN, CDR2 SYDVKM. V lost 6 bases and J lost 4; bases outside the gene matches: 9. The CDR3 nucleotides read TGTGCCAGCAGACTAACCGGGACAGGGTTCACCGGGGAGCTGTTTTTT. It encodes CASRLTGTGFTGELFF. Drawing the rest from reference TRBV28 and TRBJ2-2, the complete variable domain is DVKVTQSSRYLVKRTGEKVFLECVQDMDHENMFWYRQDPGLGLRLIYFSYDVKMKEKGDIPEGYSVSREKKERFSLILESASTNQTSMYLCASRLTGTGFTGELFFGEGSRLTVL.

The J gene is TRBJ2-2, the V gene TRBV7-3, with 12 positions matching TRBD1. Unmatched junction bases numbered 2, after V lost 4 bases and J lost 2 bases. CDR1 and CDR2 (germline): SGHTA, FQGTGA. The CDR3 is 16 amino acids. The CDR3 bases are TGTGCCAGCAGCTCCGGGACAGGGGGCAACACCGGGGAGCTGTTTTTT. Amino acids: CASSSGTGGNTGELFF.

V usage is TRBV14 and J usage is TRBJ2-3; 8 bases fit TRBD2. V was pared by 2 bases and J by 6 bases, with 7 bases of the junction left unmatched. Germline V gene data show CDR1 as SGHDN and CDR2 as FVKESK. This CDR3 is 15 amino acids long. CDR3 sequence: CASSQTDGLADTQYF. The CDR3 nucleotides are TGTGCCAGCAGCCAAACCGATGGACTAGCTGATACGCAGTATTTT.

V and J are TRBV6-1 and TRBJ2-7; D unclear. The CDR3 has 15 amino acids. Trimming shortened V by 1 base and J by 3 bases, and 13 bases separated the two germline ends. Per germline, CDR1 MNHNS and CDR2 SASEGT. CDR3 sequence: CASSEGSALVYEQYF. Here the CDR3 DNA reads TGTGCCAGCAGTGAAGGGTCGGCCCTGGTCTACGAGCAGTACTTC.

This clone was observed once. J is TRBJ2-7 and V is TRBV6-5; 10 bases align to TRBD1. Germline V gives CDR1 MNHEY, CDR2 SVGAGI. This CDR3 has 16 amino acids. With V trimmed by 2 bases and J by 5 bases, 9 bases remained unmatched. The CDR3 protein is CASSYPRQGALDEQYF. For the CDR3, the DNA is TGTGCCAGCAGTTACCCCCGACAGGGGGCCCTGGACGAGCAGTACTTC.

In regard to this clone: Additional DNA sequences in this sample encode the identical CDR3. The V gene is TRBV9, the J gene TRBJ2-1, with 11 bases matching TRBD2. The germline CDR1 and CDR2 sequences are SGDLS and YYNGEE. Trimming took 2 bases from V and 6 from J; bases not matched to a gene: 1. CDR3 length: 14 residues. The CDR3 sequence: CASSVSGRVNEQFF. The CDR3 DNA reads TGTGCCAGCAGCGTTAGCGGGAGGGTCAATGAGCAGTTCTTC.

V gene TRBV7-2 combines with J gene TRBJ2-2; D may match TRBD1 or TRBD2 (5 bases each). CDR3 length: 16 residues. Germline assignment: CDR1 SGHTA and CDR2 FQGNSA. V dropped 5 bases and J dropped 1 base, with 14 bases sitting between them. The CDR3 here is CASSRPTGRNTGELFF. For the CDR3, the DNA is TGTGCCAGCAGCCGCCCGACGGGACGGAACACCGGGGAGCTGTTTTTT.

The gene calls are TRBV7-9 and TRBJ2-5; 7 positions match TRBD1. The CDR3 is 15 amino acids. The J segment lost 5 bases and the V segment lost 4 bases, leaving 10 bases of the junction unmatched. Germline assignment: CDR1 SEHNR and CDR2 FQNEAQ (reference sequence). CDR3 sequence (DNA): TGTGCCAGCAGCTCCGCACAGGGGAACGTGGAGACCCAGTACTTC. This sequence encodes CASSSAQGNVETQYF. Complete variable domain (other parts from reference TRBV7-9 and TRBJ2-5): DTGVSQNPRHKITKRGQNVTFRCDPISEHNRLYWYRQTLGQGPEFLTYFQNEAQLEKSRLLSDRFSAERPKGSFSTLEIQRTEQGDSAMYLCASSSAQGNVETQYFGPGTRLLVL.

CDR3 in DNA: TGCAGTGCTAGTCCACGGAATAGCAATCAGCCCCAGCATTTT. Amino acids: CSASPRNSNQPQHF. The chain is built from TRBV20-1 and TRBJ1-5; D call uncertain. CDR3 length: 14 amino acids. Trimming removed 3 bases at V and 0 bases at J, with 9 bases between. Germline V gene lookup returns CDR1 DFQATT and CDR2 SNEGSKA (reference sequence).

The chain combines TRBV9 with TRBJ2-1; the match to TRBD2 covers 11 bases. Germline-derived CDR1 and CDR2 are SGDLS and YYNGEE. The CDR3 runs 16 residues. Germline trimming cut 2 bases from V and 5 bases from J; bases unmatched to any gene: 6. This CDR3 reads CASSVSGRAYHNEQFF. In DNA, the CDR3 is TGTGCCAGCAGCGTTAGCGGGAGGGCCTACCACAATGAGCAGTTCTTC.

The chain couples TRBV15 to TRBJ1-6; weak D call: TRBD1 (6 bases). The V gene's germline CDR1 is LNHNV and CDR2 YYDKDF (reference sequence). The V end lost 3 bases, the J end lost 8 bases, and 11 bases lay between the germline ends. CDR3 length: 14 amino acids. The CDR3: CATSSETGYSPLHF. In DNA, the CDR3 is TGTGCCACCAGCAGCGAGACAGGTTATTCACCCCTCCACTTT.